Described below is a single TCR beta chain sequence and its context. Clones were sequenced by immunoSEQ multiplex PCR, and TCRdb holds only the in-frame ones, with some missing. Of 150,000 to 200,000 clones listed, 80% to 90% are singletons. This entry belongs to a study of cytomegalovirus exposure and HLA in healthy donors. The validation cohort, a group of around 130 subjects, included the donors and was separate from the approximately 700-subject first cohort. Germline CDR1 is PRHDT and CDR2 is FYEKMQ (reference sequence). V was cut by 4 bases and J by 8 bases, with 11 bases left in between. This CDR3 has 12 residues.

This sequence joins TRBV13 and TRBJ1-2, with a weak D call TRBD1 (5 bases). The source is a woman aged 18-29 years in good health and CMV-seronegative. Sequencing used PBMCs. CDR3 bases: TGTGCCAGCAGCTCCAGGGTGGGAGGCTACACCTTC. This translates into CASSSRVGGYTF. Complete variable domain (other parts from reference TRBV13 and TRBJ1-2): AAGVIQSPRHLIKEKRETATLKCYPIPRHDTVYWYQQGPGQDPQFLISFYEKMQSDKGSIPDRFSAQQFSDYHSELNMSSLELGDSALYFCASSSRVGGYTFGSGTRLTVV.